The 26 T cell receptor beta chains below were found in one sample sequenced in a study of cytomegalovirus exposure and HLA in healthy donors. Primers for the PCR totalled 60 Vbeta and 13 Jbeta. The table came from immunoSEQ multiplex PCR; TCRdb's copy has only in-frame clones and leaves some out. The sample includes fewer than 250,000 clones, around 79% of them seen just once. Sequenced: PBMCs. The origin of the receptors is a man in his late teens or twenties in good health and CMV-seronegative.

For the CDR3, the DNA is TGTGCCTGGAGTTGGGTAGGGGCTGAAGCTTTCTTT. Translated, it gives CAWSWVGAEAFF. This sequence joins TRBV30 and TRBJ1-1, with D perhaps TRBD1 (5 bases). The V and J ends lost 2 bases and 6 bases respectively, with 10 bases between them. There are 12 residues in the CDR3. Germline assignment: CDR1 GTSNPN and CDR2 SVGIG (reference sequence).

J is TRBJ2-1 and V is TRBV25-1; D is perhaps TRBD2 (5 bases). The CDR3 has 11 residues. Germline CDR1 and CDR2: MGHDK and SYGVNS. The V end lost 3 bases, the J end lost 10 bases, and 7 bases lay between the germline ends. The CDR3 protein is CASSDIAEQFF. The CDR3 DNA is TGTGCCAGCAGTGACATAGCGGAGCAGTTCTTC. Drawing the rest from reference TRBV25-1 and TRBJ2-1, the complete variable domain is EADIYQTPRYLVIGTGKKITLECSQTMGHDKMYWYQQDPGMELHLIHYSYGVNSTEKGDLSSESTVSRIRTEHFPLTLESARPSHTSQYLCASSDIAEQFFGPGTRLTVL.

The rearrangement links TRBV30 to TRBJ1-1, with 7 bases identical to TRBD1. Germline assignment: CDR1 GTSNPN and CDR2 SVGIG (reference sequence). V dropped 4 bases and J dropped 0; count of bases not matched to a gene: 14. This CDR3 has 17 residues. CDR3 region: CAWMGNRDSQMNTEAFF. CDR3 DNA sequence: TGTGCCTGGATGGGGAACCGGGACAGCCAGATGAACACTGAAGCTTTCTTT.

On this clone: One junction end disagrees with the germline gene, perhaps due to a read error. The chain links TRBV7-9 to TRBJ2-3; tentative D call: TRBD1 (6 bases). The CDR3 contains 15 residues. Germline lookup yields CDR1 SEHNR and CDR2 FQNEAQ (reference sequence). The CDR3 region is CAGSSMGDNHGTQYF. In DNA form, the CDR3 reads TGTGCCGGCAGCAGCATGGGGGACAACCATGGTACGCAGTATTTT.

A single count supports this clone. The chain employs TRBV6-5 and TRBJ2-3; the match to TRBD1 covers 9 bases. This CDR3 region has 15 residues. J was trimmed by 3 bases and V by 5 bases; bases with no gene match: 6. In germline, CDR1 is MNHEY, CDR2 SVGAGI. The CDR3, as DNA: TGTGCCAGCAGTCGGGACAGGGATATTACAGATACGCAGTATTTT. It translates to CASSRDRDITDTQYF.

The chain is built from TRBV27 and TRBJ2-3; D not certain. In germline, CDR1 is MNHEY, CDR2 SMNVEV (reference sequence). Trimming pared 8 bases from V and 6 bases from J, leaving 12 bases between. The CDR3 totals 12 residues. CDR3 loop: CASGIPRDTQYF. DNA for the CDR3: TGTGCCAGCGGCATCCCGCGGGATACGCAGTATTTT.

This clone was seen more than once but under ten times. This chain connects TRBV27 to TRBJ2-7, with 8 bases lining up with TRBD1. Trimming at V came to 1 base and at J to 6 bases, leaving 2 bases not matched to a gene. CDR3 size: 13 residues. Germline CDR1 is MNHEY and CDR2 is SMNVEV (reference sequence). CDR3 in DNA: TGTGCCAGCAGTTTATGGACAGGGATCGAGCAGTACTTC. Its translation is CASSLWTGIEQYF.

This CDR3 is CASSQEQGRYGYTF. The CDR3 bases are TGCGCCAGCAGCCAAGAACAGGGGCGGTATGGCTACACCTTC. The V and J genes are TRBV4-3 and TRBJ1-2, with TRBD1 matching 7 bases. With 0 bases clipped from V and 5 bases from J, the junction kept 3 bases outside the gene matches. This CDR3 spans 14 amino acids. From germline, CDR1 is LGHNA and CDR2 YSLEER.

The chain has TRBV29-1 and TRBJ1-5, with 7 nucleotides matching TRBD1. Germline lookup yields CDR1 SQVTM and CDR2 ANQGSEA. The CDR3 is made up of 12 amino acids. V was clipped by 7 bases and J by 5 bases; unmatched bases: 5. CDR3 DNA sequence: TGCAGCGCAGGGACAGAGTATCAGCCCCAGCATTTT. Protein: CSAGTEYQPQHF.

In its sample, this clone was seen once. The genes are TRBV6-5 and TRBJ1-1; TRBD1 might be the D (6 bases). V was clipped by 6 bases and J by 4 bases, with 15 bases between them. CDR1 MNHEY and CDR2 SVGAGI come from the germline V gene. The CDR3 extends over 14 amino acids. The CDR3 protein is CASSGGGAITEAFF. The CDR3 DNA sequence: TGTGCCAGCAGCGGAGGGGGGGCAATCACTGAAGCTTTCTTT.

This clone was recorded once. The chain links TRBV2 to TRBJ1-5, with D possibly TRBD1 on 6 matching bases. This CDR3 comprises 14 residues. CDR1 and CDR2 from the germline V gene are SNHLY and FYNNEI. V gave up 5 bases and J gave up 8 bases, with 16 bases separating them. This CDR3 is CASSSGQKQEPQHF. As DNA, the CDR3 is TGTGCCAGCAGTTCAGGACAGAAACAAGAGCCCCAGCATTTT.

This chain uses TRBV7-9 with TRBJ1-4, with D possibly being TRBD1 (5 bases). Germline CDR1 reads SEHNR; CDR2 reads FQNEAQ (reference sequence). The CDR3 spans 18 residues. V was pared by 3 bases and J by 3 bases, with 20 bases between. CDR3 sequence (DNA): TGTGCCAGCAGCTTTCCACCGGCCAGGACACCATCTAATGAAAAACTGTTTTTT. Translated, it gives CASSFPPARTPSNEKLFF.

The V and J genes are TRBV7-8 and TRBJ2-7; 9 nucleotides line up with TRBD1. This CDR3 is 15 amino acids long. The trim removed 2 bases at V and 6 bases at J, leaving 8 bases unmatched. Germline values: CDR1 SGHVS, CDR2 FQNEAQ. Here the CDR3 DNA reads TGTGCCAGCAGCTTACGGCCGGACAGGGGACGCGAGCAGTACTTC. Its protein is CASSLRPDRGREQYF.

The rearrangement uses TRBV2 and TRBJ2-1, with 9 bases identical to TRBD1. V was clipped by 5 bases and J by 3 bases; unmatched bases: 8. There are 16 residues in the CDR3. Germline CDR1 reads SNHLY; CDR2 reads FYNNEI. CDR3 nucleotides: TGTGCCAGCAGTTCGTCTGGACAGGGGAACTACAATGAGCAGTTCTTC. This codes for CASSSSGQGNYNEQFF.

The chain recombines TRBV27 with TRBJ2-7; 7 bases match TRBD2. CDR3 length: 17 amino acids. The J segment lost 3 bases and the V segment lost 0 bases, leaving 11 bases of the junction unmatched. Germline V lookup: CDR1 MNHEY, CDR2 SMNVEV (reference sequence). The CDR3: CASSLSSGLASVYEQYF. The CDR3 nucleotides read TGTGCCAGCAGTTTATCTAGCGGGCTAGCGTCGGTCTACGAGCAGTACTTC.

The V and J genes are TRBV4-2 and TRBJ1-5, with 10 bases that match TRBD1. This CDR3 has 15 amino acids. The V and J ends lost 5 bases and 7 bases, in that order; junction bases with no gene match: 8. Per the germline V gene, CDR1 is LGHNA and CDR2 is YNFKEQ. The CDR3: CASSSGTGVDQPQHF. The CDR3 region has the DNA TGTGCCAGCAGCTCCGGGACAGGGGTAGACCAGCCCCAGCATTTT.

V usage is TRBV10-3 and J usage is TRBJ2-2; 10 bases match TRBD1. J was trimmed by 3 bases and V by 2 bases; bases with no gene match: 3. Germline CDR1 and CDR2: ENHRY and SYGVKD. This CDR3 spans 16 amino acids. DNA for the CDR3: TGTGCCATCAGTGAGCCCGGGACAGGGGACACCGGGGAGCTGTTTTTT. Translated, it gives CAISEPGTGDTGELFF.

The chain recombines TRBV5-6 with TRBJ2-4; 10 bases line up with TRBD2. V gave up 3 bases and J gave up 5 bases; unmatched junction bases: 14. CDR1 and CDR2 from the germline V gene are SGHDT and YYEEEE. The CDR3 has 18 amino acids. The CDR3 reads CASSSSGTLGLAENIQYF. In nucleotides, the CDR3 is TGTGCCAGCAGCTCCTCCGGGACACTTGGACTAGCGGAAAACATTCAGTACTTC.

This chain joins TRBV9 and TRBJ2-5; a weak D match, TRBD2 (5 bases). Germline V gene sequence: CDR1 SGDLS, CDR2 YYNGEE. Deletions cut 2 bases from V and 1 base from J, with 9 bases between. This CDR3 is 14 amino acids long. The CDR3 loop is CASSVTGIQETQYF. The CDR3 DNA follows: TGTGCCAGCAGCGTTACGGGGATCCAAGAGACCCAGTACTTC.

The V call is TRBV15, the J call TRBJ1-1; perhaps TRBD1 as D (6 bases). This CDR3 is built from 13 residues. Germline CDR1 and CDR2: LNHNV and YYDKDF (reference sequence). V was pared by 9 bases and J by 2 bases, with 13 bases between. The CDR3 loop is CATRGGGNTEAFF. CDR3 DNA: TGTGCCACGAGGGGGGGTGGAAACACTGAAGCTTTCTTT. The full variable domain, in which reference TRBV15 and TRBJ1-1 provide the parts outside the CDR3, is DAMVIQNPRYQVTQFGKPVTLSCSQTLNHNVMYWYQQKSSQAPKLLFHYYDKDFNNEADTPDNFQSRRPNTSFCFLDIRSPGLGDTAMYLCATRGGGNTEAFFGQGTRLTVV.

This sequence joins TRBV5-4 and TRBJ2-7; 13 positions match TRBD2. V trimming: 4 bases; J trimming: 2 bases; junction bases outside the gene matches: 6. CDR3 length equals 16 residues. Per germline, CDR1 SGHNT and CDR2 YYREEE (reference sequence). CDR3 coding DNA: TGTGCCAGCAGCCCCGGACTAGCGGGAGACCCCTACGAGCAGTACTTC. Translating gives CASSPGLAGDPYEQYF.

V and J are TRBV19 and TRBJ2-7; D uncertain. Germline V CDR1 and CDR2: LNHDA, SQIVND (reference sequence). Deletions cut 0 bases from V and 2 bases from J, with 14 bases between. This CDR3 region has 16 residues. The CDR3 protein is CASSIDPRHGTYEQYF. DNA of the CDR3: TGTGCCAGTAGTATAGACCCGAGGCACGGTACCTACGAGCAGTACTTC.

The chain links TRBV6-6 to TRBJ2-3; 7 bases line up with TRBD1. Germline CDR1 is MNHNY and CDR2 is SVGAGI (reference sequence). With V trimmed by 6 bases and J by 1 base, 7 bases remained unmatched. The CDR3 runs to 15 residues. The CDR3 DNA sequence: TGTGCCAGCAGCCACAGGGGTTGGGGCACAGATACGCAGTATTTT. This encodes CASSHRGWGTDTQYF.

The V and J genes are TRBV7-3 and TRBJ1-1; D is unclear. Germline V lookup: CDR1 SGHTA, CDR2 FQGTGA. The CDR3 length is 15 residues. Trimming cost V 1 base and J 5 bases, with 14 bases left between them. The DNA of the CDR3 is TGTGCCAGCAGCTTAATGCGGGGTCCGGGTACTGAAGCTTTCTTT. Translation: CASSLMRGPGTEAFF. Full variable domain (remainder filled in from reference TRBV7-3 and TRBJ1-1): GAGVSQTPSNKVTEKGKYVELRCDPISGHTALYWYRQSLGQGPEFLIYFQGTGAADDSGLPNDRFFAVRPEGSVSTLKIQRTERGDSAVYLCASSLMRGPGTEAFFGQGTRLTVV.

The rearrangement links TRBV9 to TRBJ1-5; TRBD1 might be the D (5 bases). V was shortened by 0 bases and J by 5 bases, with 12 bases between the two germline ends. CDR3 length: 15 residues. Germline V lookup: CDR1 SGDLS, CDR2 YYNGEE. CDR3 residues: CASSVEGAVDQPQHF. DNA for the CDR3: TGTGCCAGCAGCGTAGAAGGGGCCGTCGATCAGCCCCAGCATTTT.

The chain joins TRBV6-5 to TRBJ2-7; TRBD2 is a possible D gene (6 bases). The ends were cut back, 5 bases at V and 0 bases at J, with 11 bases in the middle. The CDR3 runs 14 residues. Germline V gene lookup returns CDR1 MNHEY and CDR2 SVGAGI. DNA of the CDR3: TGTGCCAGCAGTGGCCCCGGGGGCTCCTACGAGCAGTACTTC. It yields the protein CASSGPGGSYEQYF.